The T cell receptor beta chain described here comes from a study of TIL therapy for anti-PD-1-resistant metastatic lung cancer. Regarding the study as a whole: The cohort had more treatment-naive, never-smoker and oncogene-addicted patients than typical.

Sequencing used immunoSEQ v3. Libraries were sequenced to 2 million to 2.5 million read pairs (survey) or about 4.5-6 million (deep). Only in-frame clones appear in the TCRdb table, and some are missing; sequencing was by immunoSEQ multiplex PCR. Of 2,000 to 2,500 clones detected, approximately 87% appear once; the ten largest clones hold about 8%. The time point is: pre-treatment sample, taken before nivolumab and TIL therapy. Tumor tissue came from excised metastases, mostly pleural nodules or supraclavicular lymph nodes. There are 13 residues in the CDR3. The germline CDR1 and CDR2 sequences are SQVTM and ANQGSEA. This clone was picked up a small number of times. Its antigen is as yet unknown. A junction boundary mismatches the germline segment, possibly from a read error.

The receptor was isolated from a person aged 25-85 years with non-small cell lung cancer. The V and J genes are TRBV29-1 and TRBJ1-3; D is unresolved. The sample in question was tumor tissue, obtained at baseline. The CDR3 here is CSGVEGSENTIYF. CDR3 bases: TGCAGCGGGGTTGAGGGTTCTGAAAACACCATATATTTT.